One sample yielded the 14 T cell receptor beta chains listed below, sequenced in a study of T cells in localized non-small cell lung cancer. The data were produced by immunoSEQ multiplex PCR, yet TCRdb's version contains in-frame clones alone and is incomplete. The sample has roughly 58,000 clones; roughly 80% are singletons. The sample was PBMCs, taken before any cancer treatment. The receptors shown here come from a man between 40 and 70 years old with stage II lung adenocarcinoma.

The chain links TRBV6-6 to TRBJ1-2; D not resolved. Looked up from germline, CDR1 is MNHNY and CDR2 is SVGAGI (reference sequence). This CDR3 spans 13 amino acids. The germline V and J ends were trimmed by 2 bases and 0 bases, with 4 bases remaining between them. The chain's CDR3 is CASSYGTNYGYTF. The CDR3, as DNA: TGTGCCAGCAGTTACGGTACTAACTATGGCTACACCTTC.

The V gene is TRBV5-6, the J gene TRBJ2-2; possible D gene TRBD1, 5 bases. CDR3 length: 11 amino acids. The V end was cut by 9 bases, the J end by 6 bases, with 9 bases between. Germline CDR1 and CDR2: SGHDT and YYEEEE. CDR3 sequence (DNA): TGTGCCACCCAGGGTTCCGGGGAGCTGTTTTTT. Translation: CATQGSGELFF.

This chain links TRBV9 with TRBJ2-2, with 8 bases aligning to TRBD1. The germline V gene has CDR1 SGDLS and CDR2 YYNGEE. Unmatched junction bases numbered 12, after V lost 5 bases and J lost 6 bases. The CDR3 totals 16 residues. The CDR3 bases are TGTGCCAGCAGTGCCCGGACAGGGCCTGACGCCGGGGAGCTGTTTTTT. This translates into CASSARTGPDAGELFF.

The genes are TRBV10-3 and TRBJ1-5; no clear D. CDR1 is ENHRY and CDR2 is SYGVKD in the germline V gene. The CDR3 is 15 residues long. The ends were cut back, 1 base at V and 3 bases at J, with 10 bases in the middle. The CDR3 reads CAISEWRVDNQPQHF. DNA for the CDR3: TGTGCCATCAGTGAGTGGCGCGTAGACAATCAGCCCCAGCATTTT.

This chain uses TRBV11-2 with TRBJ1-1; no clear D gene. The CDR3 consists of 12 residues. V was pared by 1 base and J by 5 bases, with 5 bases between. Germline loops: CDR1 SGHAT, CDR2 FQNNGV. The CDR3 DNA reads TGTGCCAGCAGCTTAGTCCGGACTGAAGCTTTCTTT. Its translation is CASSLVRTEAFF.

In its sample, this clone was seen once. V usage is TRBV5-1 and J usage is TRBJ2-3, with D perhaps TRBD1 (5 bases). The ends were cut back, 4 bases at V and 0 bases at J, with 9 bases in the middle. This CDR3 contains 14 residues. CDR1 and CDR2 (germline): SGHRS, YFSETQ. CDR3 amino acids: CASSARVSTDTQYF. The CDR3 coding sequence is TGCGCCAGCAGCGCCAGGGTTAGCACAGATACGCAGTATTTT.

The chain recombines TRBV15 with TRBJ2-3; TRBD2 matches 11 bases. The CDR3 consists of 16 residues. Germline V CDR1 and CDR2: LNHNV, YYDKDF (reference sequence). Trimming removed 3 bases from V and 1 base from J; junction bases left unmatched: 3. CDR3 sequence reads: CATSSPLAGGTDTQYF. CDR3 in DNA: TGTGCCACCAGCAGCCCACTAGCGGGAGGCACAGATACGCAGTATTTT.

This chain's CDR3 is CASSLVLDRKNTEAFF. In nucleotides, the CDR3 is TGTGCCAGCAGCTTAGTTTTGGACAGGAAGAACACTGAAGCTTTCTTT. The rearrangement links TRBV7-9 to TRBJ1-1; 7 nucleotides match TRBD1. This CDR3 is 16 amino acids long. Germline values: CDR1 SEHNR, CDR2 FQNEAQ (reference sequence). J lost 1 base, V lost 1 base, and 6 bases had no gene match. Looking up the rest from reference TRBV7-9 and TRBJ1-1 gives the full variable domain: DTGVSQNPRHKITKRGQNVTFRCDPISEHNRLYWYRQTLGQGPEFLTYFQNEAQLEKSRLLSDRFSAERPKGSFSTLEIQRTEQGDSAMYLCASSLVLDRKNTEAFFGQGTRLTVV.

The chain employs TRBV10-3 and TRBJ2-1; 7 bases agree with TRBD2. V lost 6 bases to trimming and J lost 5 bases; unmatched junction nucleotides: 10. Germline V gene data show CDR1 as ENHRY and CDR2 as SYGVKD. This CDR3 region has 15 residues. CDR3 in amino acids: CAISLSGLENNEQFF. Here the CDR3 DNA reads TGTGCCATCAGCCTTAGCGGGCTGGAGAACAATGAGCAGTTCTTC.

The CDR3 DNA reads as TGTGCCAGCAGCCCGGGGGCAGCTGCTAACTATGGCTACACCTTC. As protein: CASSPGAAANYGYTF. This chain connects TRBV5-6 to TRBJ1-2, with D tentatively TRBD1 (6 bases). This CDR3 has 15 amino acids. V was pared by 4 bases and J by 0 bases, with 13 bases between. Germline CDR1 is SGHDT and CDR2 is YYEEEE.

This clone was counted once. The chain is built from TRBV7-9 and TRBJ2-7; TRBD2 might be the D (6 bases). V gave up 2 bases and J gave up 6 bases, with 14 bases separating them. CDR3 length: 14 amino acids. Germline-derived CDR1 and CDR2 are SEHNR and FQNEAQ (reference sequence). CDR3 protein: CASSLRGGQSEQYF. Here the CDR3 DNA reads TGTGCCAGCAGCTTAAGAGGAGGGCAGAGCGAGCAGTACTTC.

V gene TRBV5-1 combines with J gene TRBJ1-4; D remains unclear. V lost 0 bases and J lost 7, with 10 bases in between. The CDR3 length is 14 residues. Germline V gene sequence: CDR1 SGHRS, CDR2 YFSETQ. The CDR3 nucleotides are TGCGCCAGCAGCTTGGCAGGATACCCTGAAAAACTGTTTTTT. This gives the protein CASSLAGYPEKLFF.

The genes are TRBV7-2 and TRBJ2-5; perhaps TRBD1 as D (5 bases). This CDR3 region has 14 residues. V lost 5 bases to trimming and J lost 2 bases, with 12 bases between them. Germline-derived CDR1 and CDR2 are SGHTA and FQGNSA. CDR3 nucleotide sequence: TGTGCCAGCAGCACAACAGGAAAGCAAGAGACCCAGTACTTC. Translated, it gives CASSTTGKQETQYF.

The rearrangement links TRBV6-6 to TRBJ1-2; 7 bases are shared with TRBD1. The CDR3 runs to 15 residues. J gave up 7 bases and V 6 bases, and 14 bases lay outside the gene matches. Germline assignment: CDR1 MNHNY and CDR2 SVGAGI (reference sequence). The CDR3 spells CASRGGGQREGGYTF. The CDR3 DNA sequence: TGTGCCAGCAGAGGGGGGGGACAGCGTGAGGGTGGCTACACCTTC.